The clone carrying this T cell receptor beta chain was observed once. Its antigen is unidentified. The sample belongs to a study of T cells in localized non-small cell lung cancer. Study results and limitations: Those with higher blood T cell density had longer overall survival.

Trimming took 5 bases from V and 9 from J, leaving 11 bases between them. The germline CDR1 and CDR2 sequences are MDHEN and SYDVKM. The CDR3 spans 12 residues. The data were produced by immunoSEQ multiplex PCR, yet TCRdb's version contains in-frame clones alone and is incomplete. The data show 50,000 to 70,000 clones, roughly 92% seen once. The TCR was taken from a man aged 40 to 70 with stage I lung adenocarcinoma. The sample consisted of peripheral blood, taken before any cancer treatment. This chain joins TRBV28 and TRBJ2-1, with D uncertain. The CDR3 region has the DNA TGTGCCAGCAGTCCTATCACGGGTGAGCAGTTCTTC. This sequence encodes CASSPITGEQFF.